This passage covers 22 T cell receptor beta chains from one sample sequenced in a study of post-analysis software for immune sequencing data. TCR beta libraries were prepared from cDNA with unique molecular identifiers. MiXCR, run by TCRdb on the PCR reads, gives a single entry per CDR3 protein. The sample gives roughly 600,000 distinct CDR3 sequences, about 40% of which show up once; around 1.7% is in the top ten. Overall study findings and caveats: When patients were compared with controls, 4 or 5 TRBV segments were more frequent, TRBV5-6, TRBV5-1 and TRBV20-1 among them.

No antigen has been assigned to these receptors. The sequenced sample consisted of blood. All receptors derive from a girl between 5 and 17 years old with multiple sclerosis.

In this sample, this clonotype turned up a few times. The rearrangement joins TRBV24-1 to TRBJ1-2, with D uncertain. CDR1 and CDR2 (germline): KGHDR, SFDVKD. This CDR3 spans 13 amino acids. V lost 5 bases and J lost 3, with 9 bases in between. This CDR3 reads CATSADVDYGYTF. CDR3 in DNA: TGTGCCACCAGTGCGGACGTGGACTATGGCTACACCTTC.

The V gene is TRBV29-1, the J gene TRBJ2-7; 7 bases are shared with TRBD1. The ends lost 6 bases at V and 2 bases at J; junction bases unmatched: 7. The CDR3 is made up of 13 amino acids. From germline, CDR1 is SQVTM and CDR2 ANQGSEA. CDR3 region: CSVARDSPYEQYF. Here the CDR3 DNA reads TGCAGCGTCGCAAGGGACAGCCCCTACGAGCAGTACTTC.

The chain links TRBV5-1 to TRBJ2-7, with TRBD2 matching over 9 bases. Germline loops: CDR1 SGHRS, CDR2 YFSETQ. The CDR3 length is 14 residues. V gave up 6 bases and J gave up 3 bases; unmatched junction bases: 7. As DNA, the CDR3 is TGCGCCAGCACTACAGATAGCGGGAGCTACGAGCAGTACTTC. Amino acids: CASTTDSGSYEQYF.

There are a few counts of this clonotype. The V and J genes are TRBV7-9 and TRBJ2-1; TRBD1 or TRBD2 may be the D gene (5 bases each). With 5 bases removed from V and 5 bases from J, the gap between germline ends came to 16 bases. The CDR3 is made up of 15 amino acids. CDR1 and CDR2 (germline): SEHNR, FQNEAQ (reference sequence). The CDR3 DNA sequence: TGTGCCAGCAGCCCGAGGGGCGGATCAAACAATGAGCAGTTCTTC. Translated: CASSPRGGSNNEQFF.

The CDR3 DNA reads TGTGCCAGCAGCTTAAGGGGACGGAGCAAGGTGTCTGGGGCCAACGTCCTGACTTTC. Translated: CASSLRGRSKVSGANVLTF. The gene calls are TRBV7-9 and TRBJ2-6; tentatively, D is TRBD1 or TRBD2 (5 bases each). V was pared by 2 bases and J by 1 base, with 18 bases between. This CDR3 spans 19 amino acids. Germline CDR1 reads SEHNR; CDR2 reads FQNEAQ (reference sequence).

The rearrangement uses TRBV12-3 or TRBV12-4 and TRBJ2-2; D not resolved. The CDR3 is made up of 16 amino acids. The V gene lost 4 bases and the J gene lost 1 base, with 13 bases spanning the gap. CDR3 residues: CASSSITDRNTGELFF. CDR3 nucleotide sequence: TGTGCCAGCAGTTCCATCACGGATAGGAACACCGGGGAGCTGTTTTTT.

The gene calls are TRBV12-3 or TRBV12-4 and TRBJ2-1; no clear D gene. CDR3 length equals 15 residues. Between the trimmed V and J ends, which lost 3 bases and 2 bases, there was a span of 11 bases. The CDR3 DNA sequence: TGTGCCAGCAGTTTCAACGGAATCGCCTACAATGAGCAGTTCTTC. Residues: CASSFNGIAYNEQFF.

This rearrangement joins TRBV20-1 to TRBJ2-2; 10 bases are shared with TRBD2. V trimming: 3 bases; J trimming: 7 bases; junction bases outside the gene matches: 11. Germline CDR1 reads DFQATT; CDR2 reads SNEGSKA (reference sequence). The CDR3 has 16 amino acids. The CDR3 spells CSARSLAGEGGGELFF. CDR3 DNA sequence: TGCAGTGCTAGGTCCCTAGCGGGAGAGGGTGGCGGGGAGCTGTTTTTT.

This chain joins TRBV5-5 and TRBJ2-7, with 7 positions matching TRBD1. CDR3 length: 14 residues. The germline V gene has CDR1 SGHKS and CDR2 YYEKEE (reference sequence). The junction had 8 bases not matched to a gene; V was cut back by 7 bases and J by 1 base. The DNA for the CDR3 is TGTGCCAGCGTATTCGGGACAGCATCCTACGAGCAGTACTTC. This gives the protein CASVFGTASYEQYF.

This rearrangement joins TRBV24-1 to TRBJ2-4; D is unclear. The CDR3 is 11 residues long. Trimming took off 11 bases at V and 8 bases at J, with 12 bases between the two ends. Germline V gives CDR1 KGHDR, CDR2 SFDVKD. In DNA, the CDR3 is TGTGCCATCTCTCAATTAGACATTCAGTACTTC. It encodes CAISQLDIQYF.

The DNA for the CDR3 is TGTGCCATCAGTTCTAGTTCGGGACCTCAAACCACAGATACGCAGTATTTT. As protein: CAISSSSGPQTTDTQYF. The chain has TRBV10-3 and TRBJ2-3, with D tentatively TRBD1 or TRBD2 (5 bases each). CDR1 and CDR2 from the germline V gene are ENHRY and SYGVKD. V lost 5 bases and J lost 2, with 20 bases in between. The CDR3 contains 17 residues.

The V gene is TRBV7-9, the J gene TRBJ1-2; TRBD1 aligns across 8 bases. CDR1 and CDR2 (germline): SEHNR, FQNEAQ (reference sequence). This CDR3 region has 15 residues. V lost 6 bases to trimming and J lost 4 bases; unmatched junction nucleotides: 10. CDR3 amino acids: CASRPPGQGAYGYTF. The CDR3 nucleotides read TGTGCCAGCAGACCCCCCGGACAGGGAGCCTATGGCTACACCTTC.

This clonotype was counted a few times. The J gene is TRBJ2-5, the V gene TRBV3-1; no clear D. V was cut by 5 bases and J by 5 bases, with 12 bases left in between. Germline assignment: CDR1 LGHDT and CDR2 YNNKEL (reference sequence). This CDR3 has 13 residues. The CDR3, as DNA: TGTGCCAGCAGCGACGGACCTGTGGAGACCCAGTACTTC. This sequence encodes CASSDGPVETQYF.

The chain joins TRBV27 to TRBJ2-7; a weak D match, TRBD2 (5 bases). Trimming pared 8 bases from V and 0 bases from J, leaving 14 bases between. CDR1 is MNHEY, CDR2 SMNVEV, per germline (reference sequence). This CDR3 has 14 residues. The CDR3 spells CASSGSPSSYEQYF. CDR3 nucleotides: TGTGCCAGCTCGGGGTCCCCGAGCTCCTACGAGCAGTACTTC.

This clonotype was seen only a few times. The rearrangement links TRBV5-1 to TRBJ2-2; 7 bases fit TRBD2. Germline values: CDR1 SGHRS, CDR2 YFSETQ. Trimming at V came to 0 bases and at J to 0 bases, leaving 2 bases not matched to a gene. This CDR3 comprises 16 residues. CDR3: CASSLGLAANTGELFF. The CDR3 DNA reads TGCGCCAGCAGCTTGGGCCTAGCGGCGAACACCGGGGAGCTGTTTTTT.

V and J are TRBV5-1 and TRBJ2-3; D is possibly TRBD2 (7 bases). Trimming left V 3 bases short and J 1 base short, with 15 bases between. Germline CDR1 reads SGHRS; CDR2 reads YFSETQ. This CDR3 has 16 residues. CDR3 amino acids: CASSSFGGAGTDTQYF. The CDR3 DNA reads as TGCGCCAGCAGCTCCTTTGGGGGGGCGGGCACAGATACGCAGTATTTT.

Many counts were recorded for this clonotype. The chain carries TRBV12-3 or TRBV12-4 and TRBJ2-5; D gene unclear. The V gene lost 2 bases and the J gene lost 2 bases, with 9 bases spanning the gap. The CDR3 is made up of 14 amino acids. The CDR3 DNA reads TGTGCCAGCAGTTTAATGGACGGGCAAGAGACCCAGTACTTC. It encodes CASSLMDGQETQYF.

This clonotype has just a few counts. Here the CDR3 reads CASSVGGTGSYNEQFF. CDR3 DNA: TGCGCCAGCAGCGTTGGCGGGACAGGGTCATACAATGAGCAGTTCTTC. The V gene is TRBV5-1, the J gene TRBJ2-1, with 9 positions matching TRBD1. The CDR3 has 16 residues. V lost 4 bases and J lost 4; bases outside the gene matches: 9. CDR1 and CDR2 from the germline V gene are SGHRS and YFSETQ.

This clonotype was seen a handful of times. The gene calls are TRBV14 and TRBJ1-2; D might be TRBD1 (6 bases). With 0 bases removed from V and 4 bases from J, the gap between germline ends came to 15 bases. CDR1 is SGHDN, CDR2 FVKESK, per germline. This CDR3 has 16 amino acids. CDR3 nucleotides: TGTGCCAGCAGCCAAGACGTCGACGGGGGCGGCTATGGCTACACCTTC. It yields the protein CASSQDVDGGGYGYTF.

This clonotype showed up just once. The rearrangement joins TRBV29-1 to TRBJ2-1, with D uncertain. TRBJ2-7 explains the end of the DNA better; the J call may be wrong. The CDR3 has 15 amino acids. The V gene's germline CDR1 is SQVTM and CDR2 ANQGSEA. The CDR3 here is CSVGSAVSSYNEQYF. CDR3 DNA: TGCAGCGTTGGTTCGGCGGTGAGCTCCTACAATGAGCAGTACTTC.

Regarding this clonotype: At one end the junction does not follow the germline gene, possibly because of a read error. V is TRBV10-3 and J is TRBJ2-6; 7 positions agree with TRBD1. Germline CDR1 ENHRY, CDR2 SYGVKD. CDR3 length equals 17 residues. CDR3 in DNA: TGTGCCTCCGCGGACAGGTCGGGTGGTACTGGAGCCAACGTCCTGACTTTC. It codes for CASADRSGGTGANVLTF.

In its sample, this clonotype was seen once. This rearrangement joins TRBV18 to TRBJ2-3, with TRBD1 matching over 10 bases. The V segment lost 3 bases and the J segment 2 bases; nucleotides outside the gene matches: 11. CDR1 and CDR2 from the germline V gene are KGHSH and LQKENI. The CDR3 extends over 18 amino acids. The CDR3: CASSPGQGSSRVTDTQYF. CDR3 DNA: TGTGCCAGCTCACCGGGACAGGGGTCCTCTCGGGTCACAGATACGCAGTATTTT.